This TCR beta chain emerged from a study of blood T cell repertoires in COVID-19. Study summary: Italy, Spain and the United States were the sources of the convalescent and acute COVID-19 samples. Sample material is recorded as cDNA or gDNA derived from T cells, B-cell-depleted T cells, or PBMCs.

As handled by the study authors: For nucleated cells, counts were estimated from reference gene primer amplification. Assay: immunoSEQ multiplex PCR; the TCRdb copy retains only in-frame clones and omits some. V and J calls plus clone size are reproduced from that table; the DNA served to infer D and trimming. This table holds 200,000 or so clones, around 85% found once. Germline V gene data show CDR1 as SGHTA and CDR2 as FQGNSA. The CDR3 consists of 13 residues. Unmatched junction bases numbered 6, after V lost 5 bases and J lost 9 bases. What was sequenced was peripheral blood. The source of this sequence is an older man with active or convalescent COVID-19. V gene TRBV7-2 combines with J gene TRBJ2-1, with TRBD1 matching over 8 bases. The CDR3, as DNA: TGTGCCAGCAGCACACGACAGGGGACTGAGCAGTTCTTC. Amino acids: CASSTRQGTEQFF.